The 30 T cell receptor beta chains given below trace back to one sample, sequenced in a study of cytotoxic CD8 clonotypes in ibrutinib-treated CLL. Method: immunoSEQ multiplex PCR; TCRdb's copy keeps in-frame clones and lacks some. The sample records 270,000 or so clones, 65% to 85% being singletons. The sample here was PBMCs, taken at disease progression, from a patient treated with ibrutinib. These receptor sequences come from a human donor with chronic lymphocytic leukemia.

The chain recombines TRBV2 with TRBJ2-5, with TRBD1 identical over 9 bases. The ends lost 6 bases at V and 5 bases at J; junction bases unmatched: 13. The CDR3 is 16 amino acids. The V gene's germline CDR1 is SNHLY and CDR2 FYNNEI. The CDR3 DNA sequence: TGTGCCAGCAGAGCCGGGACAGGGAGGATGAAGGAGACCCAGTACTTC. It is translated as CASRAGTGRMKETQYF.

V is TRBV4-1 and J is TRBJ2-7; 9 bases map to TRBD2. Germline V CDR1 and CDR2: MGHRA, YSYEKL. The CDR3 consists of 17 residues. V trimming: 3 bases; J trimming: 4 bases; junction bases outside the gene matches: 13. This CDR3 is CASSHGVGLAGIYEQYF. The DNA for the CDR3 is TGCGCCAGCAGCCATGGGGTAGGTCTAGCGGGAATTTACGAGCAGTACTTC.

The gene calls are TRBV6-6 and TRBJ2-3; 7 bases line up with TRBD1. V shed 6 bases, J shed 10 bases, and the junction held 4 bases outside the gene matches. This CDR3 contains 11 residues. CDR1 is MNHNY and CDR2 is SVGAGI in the germline V gene (reference sequence). CDR3 in DNA: TGTGCCAGCAGACAGGGGTGGGCGCAGTATTTT. Residues: CASRQGWAQYF.

This chain links TRBV2 with TRBJ2-2, with D perhaps matching TRBD2 (6 bases). From germline, CDR1 is SNHLY and CDR2 FYNNEI. With 8 bases removed from V and 4 bases from J, the gap between germline ends came to 17 bases. This CDR3 spans 15 amino acids. The CDR3 here is CASVGVAVATGELFF. In nucleotides, the CDR3 is TGTGCCAGCGTGGGGGTAGCGGTAGCCACCGGGGAGCTGTTTTTT.

The V and J genes are TRBV4-1 and TRBJ2-1, with 12 bases aligning to TRBD2. CDR3 size: 16 residues. Trimming at V came to 6 bases and at J to 12 bases, leaving 15 bases not matched to a gene. Germline V gene lookup returns CDR1 MGHRA and CDR2 YSYEKL. The CDR3 DNA reads as TGCGCCAGCAGGCTAACACCCCTAGCGGGGGGGCGCGGGCAGTTCTTC. Translating gives CASRLTPLAGGRGQFF.

This clone was recorded a few times. The V call is TRBV19, the J call TRBJ1-5, with 9 bases lining up with TRBD1. CDR3 length: 14 residues. Looked up from germline, CDR1 is LNHDA and CDR2 is SQIVND (reference sequence). V gave up 7 bases and J gave up 5 bases; unmatched junction bases: 6. CDR3 loop: CASTEDRGDQPQHF. The CDR3, as DNA: TGTGCCAGTACCGAAGACAGGGGGGATCAGCCCCAGCATTTT.

This chain connects TRBV5-1 to TRBJ2-7; tentative D call: TRBD1 (6 bases). The V end was cut by 0 bases, the J end by 7 bases, with 20 bases between. Germline V CDR1 and CDR2: SGHRS, YFSETQ. The CDR3 is made up of 16 amino acids. CDR3 coding DNA: TGCGCCAGCAGCTTGGGGGCGACAGGCCCCGGTCGGGAGCAGTACTTC. Residues: CASSLGATGPGREQYF. The whole variable domain, remainder taken from reference TRBV5-1 and TRBJ2-7, is KAGVTQTPRYLIKTRGQQVTLSCSPISGHRSVSWYQQTPGQGLQFLFEYFSETQRNKGNFPGRFSGRQFSNSRSEMNVSTLELGDSALYLCASSLGATGPGREQYFGPGTRLTVT.

In its sample, this clone was seen a few times. V usage is TRBV7-7 and J usage is TRBJ2-3; 7 positions agree with TRBD2. The length of the CDR3 is 14 residues. The germline CDR1 and CDR2 sequences are SSHAT and FNYEAQ (reference sequence). Trimming at V came to 4 bases and at J to 4 bases, leaving 5 bases not matched to a gene. CDR3 coding DNA: TGTGCCAGCAGCTCCGGACTAGGGGCAGATACGCAGTATTTT. Translating it yields CASSSGLGADTQYF.

This chain uses TRBV7-3 with TRBJ2-3; TRBD1 matches 9 bases. The CDR3 length is 14 residues. V trimming: 5 bases; J trimming: 4 bases; junction bases outside the gene matches: 4. The germline gives CDR1 SGHTA, CDR2 FQGTGA. Here the CDR3 DNA reads TGTGCCAGCAGCACCTGGACAGGGGCAGATACGCAGTATTTT. Protein: CASSTWTGADTQYF.

The V call is TRBV2, the J call TRBJ2-5; D gene ambiguous. From germline, CDR1 is SNHLY and CDR2 FYNNEI. V was cut by 5 bases and J by 4 bases, with 11 bases left in between. The CDR3 extends over 13 amino acids. In DNA, the CDR3 is TGTGCCAGCAGTCTCGGTTTACGAGAGACCCAGTACTTC. It encodes CASSLGLRETQYF.

The table lists this clone with a count of one. The J gene is TRBJ2-7, the V gene TRBV7-2, with unresolved D. This CDR3 has 13 residues. Germline V gives CDR1 SGHTA, CDR2 FQGNSA. The V end lost 1 base, the J end lost 2 bases, and 6 bases lay between the germline ends. The CDR3 loop reads CASSLVPAYEQYF. Written as DNA, the CDR3 is TGTGCCAGCAGCTTAGTGCCCGCCTACGAGCAGTACTTC.

The rearrangement links TRBV7-2 to TRBJ1-2; D gene unclear. This CDR3 region has 13 residues. CDR1 is SGHTA, CDR2 FQGNSA, per germline. The V end lost 5 bases, the J end lost 5 bases, and 12 bases lay between the germline ends. CDR3 sequence: CASSPGSPYGYTF. CDR3 bases: TGTGCCAGCAGCCCTGGGAGTCCTTATGGCTACACCTTC.

The chain joins TRBV7-9 to TRBJ1-6; 7 bases map to TRBD1. Per the germline V gene, CDR1 is SEHNR and CDR2 is FQNEAQ (reference sequence). V trimming: 4 bases; J trimming: 0 bases; junction bases outside the gene matches: 3. There are 16 residues in the CDR3. The CDR3 DNA sequence: TGTGCCAGCAGCTCGGGACAGAGCTCCTATAATTCACCCCTCCACTTT. Translated, it gives CASSSGQSSYNSPLHF.

In this sample, this clone turned up once. The genes are TRBV5-1 and TRBJ1-1, with D maybe TRBD1 (5 bases). The V and J ends lost 4 bases and 2 bases respectively, with 15 bases between them. The CDR3 sequence is 15 residues long. Germline lookup yields CDR1 SGHRS and CDR2 YFSETQ. This chain's CDR3 is CASSGTGAANTEAFF. CDR3 nucleotides: TGCGCCAGCAGCGGGACCGGGGCAGCCAACACTGAAGCTTTCTTT.

This clone was counted a few times. This chain connects TRBV27 to TRBJ2-7; 9 bases are a match to TRBD1. Trimming at V came to 5 bases and at J to 3 bases, leaving 5 bases not matched to a gene. The CDR3 spans 14 residues. The germline CDR1 and CDR2 sequences are MNHEY and SMNVEV (reference sequence). The CDR3 region is CASSGQGKLYEQYF. The DNA for the CDR3 is TGTGCCAGCAGTGGACAGGGGAAGCTCTACGAGCAGTACTTC.

The chain employs TRBV5-1 and TRBJ1-3; 11 bases match TRBD1. The V gene's germline CDR1 is SGHRS and CDR2 YFSETQ. The junction had 5 bases not matched to a gene; V was cut back by 0 bases and J by 3 bases. This CDR3 comprises 17 residues. The CDR3 spells CASSLGTGGQVGNTIYF. The CDR3, as DNA: TGCGCCAGCAGCTTGGGGACAGGGGGCCAAGTTGGAAACACCATATATTTT.

The chain combines TRBV29-1 with TRBJ2-1, with D perhaps TRBD2 (7 bases). The germline V gene has CDR1 SQVTM and CDR2 ANQGSEA. With 4 bases removed from V and 0 bases from J, the gap between germline ends came to 10 bases. This CDR3 is built from 14 residues. The chain's CDR3 is CSVGGGHSYNEQFF. The CDR3 DNA sequence: TGCAGCGTTGGGGGGGGGCACTCCTACAATGAGCAGTTCTTC.

The chain employs TRBV4-1 and TRBJ2-7; TRBD1 agrees at 9 bases. Germline assignment: CDR1 MGHRA and CDR2 YSYEKL. With V trimmed by 4 bases and J by 0 bases, 4 bases remained unmatched. This CDR3 comprises 15 residues. CDR3 nucleotide sequence: TGCGCCAGCAGCCGGGACAGGGTTGGCTCCTACGAGCAGTACTTC. This codes for CASSRDRVGSYEQYF.

In its sample, this clone was seen a few times. The chain joins TRBV2 to TRBJ1-2; 9 bases are shared with TRBD1. Per the germline V gene, CDR1 is SNHLY and CDR2 is FYNNEI. The CDR3 totals 13 residues. Germline trimming cut 8 bases from V and 8 bases from J; bases unmatched to any gene: 9. DNA of the CDR3: TGTGCCAGCGGACGGGGACAGGGTGACGGCTACACCTTC. It translates to CASGRGQGDGYTF.

The J gene is TRBJ2-7, the V gene TRBV27; D gene ambiguous. CDR1 MNHEY and CDR2 SMNVEV come from the germline V gene (reference sequence). This CDR3 has 12 amino acids. With 8 bases removed from V and 4 bases from J, the gap between germline ends came to 12 bases. CDR3 nucleotides: TGTGCCAGCGGCTCTAGAGGTTACGAGCAGTACTTC. Its translation is CASGSRGYEQYF.

The J gene is TRBJ2-2, the V gene TRBV29-1, with D unclear. Germline lookup yields CDR1 SQVTM and CDR2 ANQGSEA. CDR3 size: 11 residues. V was clipped by 5 bases and J by 6 bases, with 7 bases between them. The CDR3 is CSVFWAGELFF. CDR3 DNA: TGCAGCGTTTTTTGGGCCGGGGAGCTGTTTTTT.

This chain joins TRBV7-2 and TRBJ2-1; TRBD2 agrees at 12 bases. The CDR3 is made up of 18 amino acids. V was pared by 5 bases and J by 4 bases, with 12 bases of the junction left unmatched. Germline lookup yields CDR1 SGHTA and CDR2 FQGNSA. CDR3 nucleotide sequence: TGTGCCAGCAGCCCTGGCGGACTAGCGGGACTCCTATACAATGAGCAGTTCTTC. Translated: CASSPGGLAGLLYNEQFF.

CDR3 in amino acids: CASSAGLRNEQYF. The CDR3, as DNA: TGTGCCAGCAGTGCGGGGCTTAGGAACGAGCAGTACTTC. The chain employs TRBV28 and TRBJ2-7; tentative D call: TRBD2 (6 bases). Looked up from germline, CDR1 is MDHEN and CDR2 is SYDVKM. The CDR3 is 13 amino acids. Trimming took 5 bases from V and 5 from J, leaving 13 bases between them.

CDR3 residues: CASGRGSYEQYF. CDR3 bases: TGTGCCAGCGGGCGGGGATCCTACGAGCAGTACTTC. The rearrangement uses TRBV27 and TRBJ2-7; maybe TRBD2 (6 bases). CDR1 is MNHEY, CDR2 SMNVEV, per germline (reference sequence). The CDR3 is made up of 12 amino acids. V was shortened by 8 bases and J by 1 base, with 9 bases between the two germline ends.

The V call is TRBV7-8, the J call TRBJ2-1; the D is unclear. V dropped 1 base and J dropped 9 bases, with 7 bases sitting between them. Germline V gene lookup returns CDR1 SGHVS and CDR2 FQNEAQ. The CDR3 is 12 residues long. CDR3 nucleotide sequence: TGTGCCAGCAGCTTAGAGGACGGTGAGCAGTTCTTC. Its translation: CASSLEDGEQFF.

A few counts support this clone. The CDR3 bases are TGCGCCAGCAGACAGGGCGAACCATACGAGCAGTACTTC. This encodes CASRQGEPYEQYF. This sequence joins TRBV5-1 and TRBJ2-7, with a weak D call TRBD1 (6 bases). Trimming pared 5 bases from V and 4 bases from J, leaving 13 bases between. Germline lookup yields CDR1 SGHRS and CDR2 YFSETQ. The CDR3 totals 13 residues.

This chain uses TRBV29-1 with TRBJ1-5; D not certain. From germline, CDR1 is SQVTM and CDR2 ANQGSEA. The CDR3 has 14 residues. Trimming pared 4 bases from V and 4 bases from J, leaving 14 bases between. The CDR3 DNA is TGCAGCGTTGTAGGACGGCCGCGGAATCAGCCCCAGCATTTT. Protein sequence: CSVVGRPRNQPQHF.

The chain links TRBV15 to TRBJ2-5; the D gene could be TRBD1 or TRBD2 (5 bases each). V was pared by 0 bases and J by 5 bases, with 19 bases between. CDR3 length equals 17 residues. Germline V gene sequence: CDR1 LNHNV, CDR2 YYDKDF (reference sequence). The CDR3 sequence is CATSREVAGAFGETQYF. The CDR3 bases are TGTGCCACCAGCAGAGAAGTCGCCGGGGCCTTTGGGGAGACCCAGTACTTC.

The V and J genes are TRBV9 and TRBJ1-5, with D hard to call. Germline CDR1 is SGDLS and CDR2 is YYNGEE. CDR3 length equals 14 residues. V lost 7 bases and J 1 base, leaving 12 bases between the germline ends. The CDR3 nucleotides are TGTGCCAGCGGTCTCGGATTGAGCAATCAGCCCCAGCATTTT. Its protein is CASGLGLSNQPQHF.

The V and J genes are TRBV11-1 and TRBJ2-3, with TRBD1 matching 11 bases. The length of the CDR3 is 15 residues. CDR1 and CDR2 from the germline V gene are SGHAT and FQDESV (reference sequence). After removal of 5 bases from V and 5 bases from J, the junction contained 6 bases not matched to a gene. CDR3 sequence reads: CASSQRDRGKDTQYF. The CDR3 DNA is TGTGCCAGCAGCCAAAGGGACAGGGGGAAAGATACGCAGTATTTT.